This TCR beta chain was recorded in a study of T cells in women clearing cervical HPV infection. Clones were sequenced by immunoSEQ multiplex PCR, and TCRdb holds only the in-frame ones, with some missing. With more than 20,000 clones in the sample, the ten largest clones hold about 3.7%. The study's findings and limits: Timing of associations relative to infection is unclear; T-cell subsets were not isolated. TRBV6-7 relative abundance averaged roughly 0.099% in cases and 0.15% to 0.2% in controls.

This CDR3 is built from 15 residues. Looked up from germline, CDR1 is SSHAT and CDR2 is FNYEAQ (reference sequence). In the case of this clone: Its antigen remains unidentified. Its ends do not fully match the called genes, so a read error is possible. Coverage ceases 3 residues before the CDR3 finishes, and the germline J gene fills in the end.

This chain uses TRBV7-7 with TRBJ2-6; D is possibly TRBD2 (5 bases). The source of this sequence is a woman aged 18 to 75 with a cervical HPV16 infection that either progressed to CIN3+ or cleared (not recorded which). The sample taken for sequencing was blood buffy coat. The DNA read from the CDR3 is TGTGCTAGCAGCCCGGGGAACTCTGGGGCCAACGTC. Translation: CASSPGNSGANV. The CDR3 reads in full as CASSPGNSGANVLTF.